A selection of T cell receptor beta chains follows, all from one sample in a study of blood T cell repertoires in COVID-19. The repertoire was sequenced with immunoSEQ multiplex PCR; TCRdb's copy has only in-frame clones and lacks some. The sample contains about 280,000 clones, 80% to 90% of which appear only once. Sequenced: PBMCs or T cells enriched from blood (not recorded which). These receptors were taken from a woman aged 25 to 39 with acute COVID-19. Each CDR3 is given with its conserved first and last residue. The D gene is left open where the match is weak. Some rows have no size entry. The others give once, few or many, or a class for an expanded clone.

v_gene: TRBV7-2
j_gene: TRBJ1-5
abundance: -
d_gene: -
len: 19
CDR3nt: TGTGCCAGCAGCTTAGCCCCTCTAGACAGGACGAAAGGTAATCAGCCCCAGCATTTT
CDR3aa: CASSLAPLDRTKGNQPQHF

v_gene: TRBV3-1/TRBV3-2
j_gene: TRBJ1-6
abundance: few
d_gene: -
len: 15
CDR3nt: TGTGCCAGCAGCCAAGTGGAGACCTATAATTCACCCCTCCACTTT
CDR3aa: CASSQVETYNSPLHF

v_gene: TRBV4-1
j_gene: TRBJ2-1
abundance: -
d_gene: TRBD2
len: 16
CDR3nt: TGCGCCAGCAGCCAAGTGAGAGCGGGAGGCGACAATGAGCAGTTCTTC
CDR3aa: CASSQVRAGGDNEQFF

v_gene: TRBV24-1
j_gene: TRBJ1-2
abundance: once
d_gene: -
len: 13
CDR3nt: TGTGCCACCAGTGATCAATCTAACTATGGCTACACCTTC
CDR3aa: CATSDQSNYGYTF

v_gene: TRBV4-2
j_gene: TRBJ1-3
abundance: -
d_gene: -
len: 15
CDR3nt: TGTGCCAGCAGCCAAGATCCAGGGCCTGGAAACACCATATATTTT
CDR3aa: CASSQDPGPGNTIYF

v_gene: TRBV4-1
j_gene: TRBJ1-1
abundance: few
d_gene: -
len: 15
CDR3nt: TGCGCCAGCAGCCAAGGGGGGGGCCCGAACACTGAAGCTTTCTTT
CDR3aa: CASSQGGGPNTEAFF

v_gene: TRBV19
j_gene: TRBJ2-5
abundance: -
d_gene: -
len: 13
CDR3nt: TGTGCCAGTAGTATGGGGACATGGGAGACCCAGTACTTC
CDR3aa: CASSMGTWETQYF

v_gene: TRBV7-3
j_gene: TRBJ2-2
abundance: -
d_gene: TRBD2
len: 18
CDR3nt: TGTGCCAGCAGCCGAGGACTAGCGGGAGGGCTGGGCACCGGGGAGCTGTTTTTT
CDR3aa: CASSRGLAGGLGTGELFF

v_gene: TRBV4-3
j_gene: TRBJ1-1
abundance: -
d_gene: -
len: 14
CDR3nt: TGCGCCAGCAGCCAAGTCGAGGGAGTCACTGAAGCTTTCTTT
CDR3aa: CASSQVEGVTEAFF

v_gene: TRBV6-5
j_gene: TRBJ1-1
abundance: -
d_gene: -
len: 13
CDR3nt: TGTGCCAGCAGCGAGCAGGAGAACACTGAAGCTTTCTTT
CDR3aa: CASSEQENTEAFF

v_gene: TRBV2
j_gene: TRBJ2-5
abundance: once
d_gene: -
len: 15
CDR3nt: TGTGCCAGCAGGACCCCCTTAGGGGGAGAAGAGACCCAGTACTTC
CDR3aa: CASRTPLGGEETQYF

v_gene: TRBV6-2/TRBV6-3
j_gene: TRBJ2-7
abundance: -
d_gene: -
len: 14
CDR3nt: TGTGCCAGCAGTACTGAGAGGAGCTCCTACGAGCAGTACTTC
CDR3aa: CASSTERSSYEQYF

v_gene: TRBV28
j_gene: TRBJ2-7
abundance: -
d_gene: -
len: 12
CDR3nt: TGTGCCAGCACCCCGGGGACATACGAGCAGTACTTC
CDR3aa: CASTPGTYEQYF

v_gene: TRBV18
j_gene: TRBJ2-2
abundance: -
d_gene: -
len: 17
CDR3nt: TGTGCCAGCTCACCACCGTCTGGGGGGGCGCACACCGGGGAGCTGTTTTTT
CDR3aa: CASSPPSGGAHTGELFF

v_gene: TRBV5-6
j_gene: TRBJ2-1
abundance: -
d_gene: TRBD1
len: 15
CDR3nt: TGTGCCAGCAGCTCCGGACAGGGCACCTACAATGAGCAGTTCTTC
CDR3aa: CASSSGQGTYNEQFF

v_gene: TRBV28
j_gene: TRBJ2-7
abundance: -
d_gene: -
len: 11
CDR3nt: TGTGCCAGCAGCCTCGGGTACGAGCAGTACTTC
CDR3aa: CASSLGYEQYF

v_gene: TRBV7-2
j_gene: TRBJ1-2
abundance: -
d_gene: -
len: 12
CDR3nt: TGTGCCAGCAGCTTTACAGGGAACGGCTACACCTTC
CDR3aa: CASSFTGNGYTF

v_gene: TRBV30
j_gene: TRBJ2-7
abundance: -
d_gene: TRBD1
len: 13
CDR3nt: TGTGCCTGGACCCCAGGGACAGTCTACGAGCAGTACTTC
CDR3aa: CAWTPGTVYEQYF

v_gene: TRBV28
j_gene: TRBJ1-6
abundance: -
d_gene: TRBD1
len: 15
CDR3nt: TGTGCCAGCAGTGACAGGGGGACTCTGAATTCACCCCTCCACTTT
CDR3aa: CASSDRGTLNSPLHF

v_gene: TRBV7-9
j_gene: TRBJ1-4
abundance: -
d_gene: -
len: 14
CDR3nt: TGTGCCAGCAGCTTAGGAGGGGGTGGTGAAAAACTGTTTTTT
CDR3aa: CASSLGGGGEKLFF

v_gene: TRBV18
j_gene: TRBJ2-7
abundance: -
d_gene: -
len: 16
CDR3nt: TGTGCCAGCTCGCCACAGGGAGCGGGATTCCCCTACGAGCAGTACTTC
CDR3aa: CASSPQGAGFPYEQYF

v_gene: TRBV5-6
j_gene: TRBJ2-1
abundance: -
d_gene: TRBD2
len: 17
CDR3nt: TGTGCCAGCAGCTTGTTAGGCCTAGCGGGAGCCCACAATGAGCAGTTCTTC
CDR3aa: CASSLLGLAGAHNEQFF

v_gene: TRBV7-6
j_gene: TRBJ2-3
abundance: -
d_gene: TRBD2
len: 16
CDR3nt: TGTGCCAGCAGCTTAGGGGCTAGCGGGAGAGGGGATACGCAGTATTTT
CDR3aa: CASSLGASGRGDTQYF

v_gene: TRBV6-5
j_gene: TRBJ2-2
abundance: -
d_gene: -
len: 14
CDR3nt: TGTGCCAGCAGGCCACAAGCGTCCACCGGGGAGCTGTTTTTT
CDR3aa: CASRPQASTGELFF